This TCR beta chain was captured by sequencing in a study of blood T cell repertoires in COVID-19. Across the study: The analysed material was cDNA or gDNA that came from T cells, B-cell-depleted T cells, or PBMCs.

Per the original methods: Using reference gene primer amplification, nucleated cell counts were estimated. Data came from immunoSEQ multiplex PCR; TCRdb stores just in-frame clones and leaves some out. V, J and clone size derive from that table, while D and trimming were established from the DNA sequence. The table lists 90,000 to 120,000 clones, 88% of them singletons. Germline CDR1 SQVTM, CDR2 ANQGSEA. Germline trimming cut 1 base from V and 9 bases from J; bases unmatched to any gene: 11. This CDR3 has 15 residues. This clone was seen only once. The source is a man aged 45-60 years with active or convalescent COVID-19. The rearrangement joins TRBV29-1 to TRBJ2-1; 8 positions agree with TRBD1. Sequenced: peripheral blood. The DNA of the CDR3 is TGCAGCGTTGAAGGGGGGACAGGACGCGCAACTGAGCAGTTCTTC. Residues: CSVEGGTGRATEQFF.